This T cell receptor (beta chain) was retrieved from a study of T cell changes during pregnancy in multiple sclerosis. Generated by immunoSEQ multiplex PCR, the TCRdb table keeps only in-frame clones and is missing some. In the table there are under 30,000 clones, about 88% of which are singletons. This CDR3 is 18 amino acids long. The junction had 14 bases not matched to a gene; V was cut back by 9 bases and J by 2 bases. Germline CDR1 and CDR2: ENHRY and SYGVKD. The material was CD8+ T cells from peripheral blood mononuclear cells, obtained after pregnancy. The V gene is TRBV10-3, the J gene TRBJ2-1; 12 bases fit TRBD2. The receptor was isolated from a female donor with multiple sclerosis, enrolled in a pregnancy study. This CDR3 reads CAISGATSGRTTYNEQFF. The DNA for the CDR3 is TGTGCCATTTCCGGGGCGACTAGCGGGAGAACCACCTACAATGAGCAGTTCTTC.